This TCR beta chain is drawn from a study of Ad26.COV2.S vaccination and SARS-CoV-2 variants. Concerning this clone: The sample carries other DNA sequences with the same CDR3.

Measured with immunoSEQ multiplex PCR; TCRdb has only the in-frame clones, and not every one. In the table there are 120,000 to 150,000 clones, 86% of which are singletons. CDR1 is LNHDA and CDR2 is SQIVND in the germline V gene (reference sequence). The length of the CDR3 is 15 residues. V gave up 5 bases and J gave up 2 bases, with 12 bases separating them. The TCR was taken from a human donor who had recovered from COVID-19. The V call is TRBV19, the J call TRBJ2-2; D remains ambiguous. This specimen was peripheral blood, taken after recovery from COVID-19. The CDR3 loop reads CASSPPPINTGELFF. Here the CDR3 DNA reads TGTGCCAGTAGTCCCCCGCCTATAAACACCGGGGAGCTGTTTTTT. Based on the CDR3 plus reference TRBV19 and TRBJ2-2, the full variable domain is DGGITQSPKYLFRKEGQNVTLSCEQNLNHDAMYWYRQDPGQGLRLIYYSQIVNDFQKGDIAEGYSVSREKKESFPLTVTSAQKNPTAFYLCASSPPPINTGELFFGEGSRLTVL.